This is a list of T cell receptor beta chains from one sample in a study. TCRdb redid the calling of the RT-PCR reads with MiXCR, one entry per CDR3 protein. Of more than 600,000 distinct CDR3 sequences in the sample, 14% are singletons; the top ten hold 3.6%. The sample taken for sequencing was memory CD4+ T cells from blood. Receptors originate from a female donor in good health, serving as a healthy control. Both conserved end residues are trimmed from each CDR3. The order of the fields is clone size, V gene, CDR3 protein. Clone sizes are given selectively: once, few, many, or a class where the clone is expanded.

. TRBV29-1 SAEGQKNTEAF
few TRBV6-2/TRBV6-3 ASSFLTMATDTQY
. TRBV7-4 ASSPRQGRAKNIQY
. TRBV7-8 ASSLAPAGALQGEQY
many TRBV5-1 ASSLVSTGELF
. TRBV6-4 ASKLNTEELF
many TRBV27 ASQMWGSYPDTQY
. TRBV18 ASSPISAVVTDTQY
many TRBV5-1 ASSPQAAPLEAF
few TRBV12-3/TRBV12-4 ASSLLQFYEQY
. TRBV12-3/TRBV12-4 ASSPQQVGQGSGNTIY
. TRBV6-5 AVRRLAGGDTGELF
many TRBV20-1 SARDVETYYYMNTEAF
few TRBV7-8 ASSPSAAFSGNTIY
few TRBV2 ASTKLKSGAQY
many TRBV6-5 ASSYSGQDNQPQH
many TRBV5-1 ASSLSQRNYGYT
. TRBV12-3/TRBV12-4 ASRKLSSYNSPLH
many TRBV6-5 ASSYDTDTQY
. TRBV4-2 ASSQITGTDTQY
many TRBV20-1 SAAGTSGTHDANEQF
many TRBV28 ASSFQGSKNIQY
once TRBV19 ASSIGQGWGETQY
few TRBV7-9 ASSSSLAKNIQY
many TRBV7-2 ASSETGTSYYEQY
few TRBV10-3 AISVGTAHTEAF
many TRBV4-2 ASSQDNVLGVGSTGELF
few TRBV7-2 ASSRTGEPQH
. TRBV7-9 ASSTGIGATEAF
few TRBV27 ASSLNGRGGTGELF
many TRBV3-1 ASSQEWSQGRLGYT
many TRBV9 ASSVGAQHSGNTIY
. TRBV6-2/TRBV6-3 ASSPGLDPYEQY
many TRBV20-1 SARILAVTDTQY
few TRBV20-1 SARDGGPDTQY
few TRBV6-2/TRBV6-3 ASSERTSGRLVNEQF
few TRBV7-2 ASSLGTLAGGNQETQY
few TRBV27 ASSTLRDRANYGYT